This entry features one T cell receptor (beta chain) sequence. Its antigen is as yet unknown. Busulfan-fludarabine conditioning, marrow transplant, and cyclophosphamide on days +3 and +4 were administered. This specimen comes from a study of T cells after posttransplantation cyclophosphamide. General study findings and limits: Blood and skin or GI T cell repertoires showed limited TRB overlap. Later post-transplant blood repertoires were often dominated by donor CD8+ memory clones.

There are 14 residues in the CDR3. CDR1 and CDR2 (germline): MNHNS, SASEGT. The germline V and J ends were trimmed by 1 base and 6 bases, with 13 bases remaining between them. Produced via immunoSEQ multiplex PCR; TCRdb's table is partial and in-frame only. The sample has some 6,700 clones, over 85% seen once; the top ten hold just under 4.5%. The sequence came from a male patient aged 55 to 69 who received an allogeneic stem cell transplant from a related donor and was CMV-positive. Some T cells may be graft donor cells. This specimen was CD8+ T cells sorted from blood, taken after allogeneic stem cell transplant with posttransplant cyclophosphamide. This rearrangement joins TRBV6-1 to TRBJ2-7, with D hard to call. The CDR3 DNA sequence: TGTGCCAGCAGTGAAGGGAGCAATCTGTTCGAGCAGTACTTC. It translates to CASSEGSNLFEQYF.